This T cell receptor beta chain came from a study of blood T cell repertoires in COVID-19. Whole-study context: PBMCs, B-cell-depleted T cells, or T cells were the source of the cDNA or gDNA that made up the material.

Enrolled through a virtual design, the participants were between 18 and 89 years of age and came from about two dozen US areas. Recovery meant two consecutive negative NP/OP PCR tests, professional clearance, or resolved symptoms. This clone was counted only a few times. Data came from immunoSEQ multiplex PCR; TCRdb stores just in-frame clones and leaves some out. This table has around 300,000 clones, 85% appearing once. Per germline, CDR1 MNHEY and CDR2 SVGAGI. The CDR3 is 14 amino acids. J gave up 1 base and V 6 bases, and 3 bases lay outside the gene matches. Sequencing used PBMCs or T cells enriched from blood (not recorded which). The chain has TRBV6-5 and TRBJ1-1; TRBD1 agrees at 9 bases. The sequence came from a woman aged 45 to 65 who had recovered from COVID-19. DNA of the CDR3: TGTGCCAGCAGGAAGGGACAGGGGAACACTGAAGCTTTCTTT. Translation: CASRKGQGNTEAFF.